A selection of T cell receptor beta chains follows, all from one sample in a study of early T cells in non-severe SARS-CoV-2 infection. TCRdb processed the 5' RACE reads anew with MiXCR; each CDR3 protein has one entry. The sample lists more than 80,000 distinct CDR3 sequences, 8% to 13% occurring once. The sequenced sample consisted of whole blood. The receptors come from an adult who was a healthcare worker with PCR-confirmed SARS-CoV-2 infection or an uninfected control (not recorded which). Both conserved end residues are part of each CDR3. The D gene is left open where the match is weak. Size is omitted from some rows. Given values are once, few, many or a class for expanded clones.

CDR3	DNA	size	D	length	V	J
CASSPDRGYGYTF	TGCGCCAGCAGCCCTGACAGAGGCTATGGCTACACCTTC	.	.	13	TRBV4-1	TRBJ1-2
CSGGDREGNTIYF	TGCAGCGGCGGGGACAGGGAGGGGAACACCATATATTTT	many	TRBD1	13	TRBV29-1	TRBJ1-3
CASSQTGWGYGYTF	TGTGCCAGCAGCCAGACAGGCTGGGGCTATGGCTACACCTTC	.	.	14	TRBV12-3/TRBV12-4	TRBJ1-2
CATSDGQGDNEQFF	TGTGCCACCAGTGACGGACAGGGAGACAATGAGCAGTTCTTC	.	TRBD1	14	TRBV24-1	TRBJ2-1
CASSPGLSGSTDTQYF	TGCGCCAGCAGCCCAGGGTTAAGCGGGAGCACAGATACGCAGTATTTT	many	.	16	TRBV5-1	TRBJ2-3
CASSSSLGGDTQYF	TGTGCCAGCAGTTCCTCCCTCGGCGGAGATACGCAGTATTTT	.	.	14	TRBV28	TRBJ2-3
CASSPRHEQFF	TGTGCCAGCAGCCCCCGCCATGAGCAGTTCTTC	many	.	11	TRBV7-2	TRBJ2-1
CASTVDTGGDAFF	TGTGCCAGCACCGTAGATACAGGGGGCGACGCTTTCTTT	.	TRBD1	13	TRBV2	TRBJ1-1
CASSYGGRNSPLHF	TGTGCCAGCAGTTACGGAGGGCGGAATTCACCCCTCCACTTT	many	.	14	TRBV6-5	TRBJ1-6
CASSVGVDYEQYF	TGTGCCAGCAGCGTAGGGGTGGATTACGAGCAGTACTTC	many	.	13	TRBV9	TRBJ2-7
CASGDDEQFF	TGTGCCAGCGGGGACGATGAGCAGTTCTTC	.	.	10	TRBV2	TRBJ2-1
CASSLDAVGELFF	TGTGCCAGCAGTTTAGATGCAGTCGGGGAGCTGTTTTTT	few	.	13	TRBV12-3/TRBV12-4	TRBJ2-2
CSVETTPGRDNSPLHF	TGCAGCGTTGAGACCACCCCGGGACGGGATAATTCACCCCTCCACTTT	few	.	16	TRBV29-1	TRBJ1-6
CASSRDPGSSYEQYF	TGTGCCAGCAGCCGTGACCCGGGGAGCTCCTACGAGCAGTACTTC	many	.	15	TRBV5-6	TRBJ2-7
CSAKQGANQPQHF	TGCAGTGCAAAGCAGGGAGCTAATCAGCCCCAGCATTTT	many	.	13	TRBV20-1	TRBJ1-5
CASSLGNRDMAKNIQYF	TGTGCCAGCAGTTTGGGGAACCGGGACATGGCCAAAAACATTCAGTACTTC	few	.	17	TRBV12-3/TRBV12-4	TRBJ2-4
CASSSAGLGSTEAFF	TGTGCCAGCAGCTCCGCGGGCCTGGGGAGCACTGAAGCTTTCTTT	many	.	15	TRBV13	TRBJ1-1
CSAGRRDRNTGELFF	TGCAGTGCTGGGCGCCGGGACAGAAACACCGGGGAGCTGTTTTTT	few	TRBD1	15	TRBV20-1	TRBJ2-2
CASSSSRGNEKLFF	TGTGCCAGCAGCTCCAGCCGGGGTAATGAAAAACTGTTTTTT	.	.	14	TRBV7-9	TRBJ1-4
CSVAMGLAVNEQFF	TGCAGCGTTGCCATGGGACTAGCGGTGAATGAGCAGTTCTTC	.	TRBD2	14	TRBV29-1	TRBJ2-1
CASTLTVNTGELFF	TGTGCCAGCACCTTGACAGTGAACACCGGGGAGCTGTTTTTT	.	.	14	TRBV5-5	TRBJ2-2
CASSLPDSGNTIYF	TGTGCCAGCAGCTTACCTGACTCTGGAAACACCATATATTTT	few	.	14	TRBV7-2	TRBJ1-3
CAWSAPGPTDTQYF	TGTGCCTGGAGTGCACCCGGGCCGACAGATACGCAGTATTTT	few	.	14	TRBV30	TRBJ2-3
CSVRDRETYEQYF	TGCAGTGTGAGGGACAGAGAAACCTACGAGCAGTACTTC	.	TRBD1	13	TRBV29-1	TRBJ2-7
CATSRDRDRSSSNYGYTF	TGTGCCACCAGCAGAGATAGGGACAGATCAAGTTCTAACTATGGCTACACCTTC	many	TRBD1	18	TRBV15	TRBJ1-2
CSARVDGLKAFF	TGCAGTGCTAGGGTGGACGGCTTGAAAGCTTTCTTT	few	.	12	TRBV20-1	TRBJ1-1
CASSSHYRSYNEQFF	TGTGCCAGCAGCTCTCACTACCGCTCCTACAATGAGCAGTTCTTC	.	.	15	TRBV5-4	TRBJ2-1
CSAEGQGAEAFF	TGCAGCGCTGAGGGACAGGGGGCTGAAGCTTTCTTT	few	TRBD1	12	TRBV29-1	TRBJ1-1
CASSYPTSGRADNEQFF	TGTGCCAGCAGCTACCCGACTAGCGGGAGGGCCGACAATGAGCAGTTCTTC	many	TRBD2	17	TRBV7-9	TRBJ2-1
CASSLAARDEQYF	TGTGCCAGCAGCTTAGCAGCCAGGGACGAGCAGTACTTC	few	.	13	TRBV7-9	TRBJ2-7
CASSQGLRSGRVNEQFF	TGTGCCAGCAGCCAAGGTCTTAGAAGCGGGAGGGTGAATGAGCAGTTCTTC	few	TRBD2	17	TRBV14	TRBJ2-1
CSARRQPGTDTQYF	TGCAGTGCTAGAAGACAGCCTGGCACAGATACGCAGTATTTT	.	.	14	TRBV20-1	TRBJ2-3
CASSLPGGSMGREQYF	TGTGCCAGCAGTTTGCCTGGGGGTTCCATGGGGAGGGAGCAGTACTTC	many	.	16	TRBV28	TRBJ2-7
CASSLSGGTTYEQYF	TGTGCCAGCAGCCTTAGCGGGGGGACGACCTACGAGCAGTACTTC	few	TRBD2	15	TRBV12-3/TRBV12-4	TRBJ2-7
CASSAPTYRGLPGNTIYF	TGTGCCAGCAGTGCTCCGACCTACAGGGGACTGCCTGGAAACACCATATATTTT	many	TRBD1	18	TRBV2	TRBJ1-3
CASSRQYQETQYF	TGTGCCAGCAGTCGCCAGTACCAAGAGACCCAGTACTTC	.	.	13	TRBV12-3/TRBV12-4	TRBJ2-5
CASSQAAAYEQYF	TGTGCCAGCAGCCAAGCGGCAGCCTACGAGCAGTACTTC	few	.	13	TRBV3-1	TRBJ2-7